These T cell receptor beta chains were read from a single sample in a study of beta chain features in type 1 diabetes. This table comes from immunoSEQ multiplex PCR, and its TCRdb copy is limited to in-frame clones, with some not included. The profile shows 500,000 to 850,000 clones, over 11% of them singletons. Specimen: naive CD4+ T cells from blood. The receptors derive from a man aged 18-30 years with type 1 diabetes. Both conserved end residues are part of each CDR3. Each record gives: J gene, D gene, clone size, V gene, CDR3 protein, CDR3 DNA. The D gene is left open where the match is weak. Size is omitted from some rows. Given values are once, few, many or a class for expanded clones.

J: TRBJ2-5; D: TRBD2; size: -; V: TRBV2; CDR3: CASSGQREALETQYF; DNA: TGTGCCAGCAGTGGGCAGCGGGAGGCGTTGGAGACCCAGTACTTC
J: TRBJ2-6; D: TRBD1; size: few; V: TRBV4-3; CDR3: CASSRRTGDRVLTF; DNA: TGCGCCAGCAGCCGGCGGACAGGGGACCGCGTCCTGACTTTC
J: TRBJ2-5; D: TRBD1; size: -; V: TRBV28; CDR3: CASSIGTGEETQYF; DNA: TGTGCCAGCAGTATCGGGACAGGGGAAGAGACCCAGTACTTC
J: TRBJ2-5; D: -; size: -; V: TRBV5-1; CDR3: CASSPPGARGGETQYF; DNA: TGCGCCAGCAGCCCACCAGGGGCTCGGGGCGGGGAGACCCAGTACTTC
J: TRBJ2-1; D: TRBD2; size: -; V: TRBV11-1; CDR3: CASSPTLAGGDEQFF; DNA: TGTGCCAGCAGCCCTACACTAGCGGGAGGAGATGAGCAGTTCTTC
J: TRBJ1-4; D: -; size: -; V: TRBV7-9; CDR3: CASSRRAEKLFF; DNA: TGTGCCAGCAGTCGTCGGGCTGAAAAACTGTTTTTT
J: TRBJ2-2; D: -; size: -; V: TRBV11-2; CDR3: CASSSQGATGELFF; DNA: TGTGCCAGCAGCTCACAGGGAGCCACCGGGGAGCTGTTTTTT
J: TRBJ2-7; D: -; size: -; V: TRBV6-5; CDR3: CASSYSSATYEQYF; DNA: TGTGCCAGCAGTTACTCCAGCGCAACCTACGAGCAGTACTTC
J: TRBJ2-1; D: -; size: -; V: TRBV9; CDR3: CASSVINNEQFF; DNA: TGTGCCAGCAGCGTAATTAACAATGAGCAGTTCTTC
J: TRBJ2-1; D: -; size: -; V: TRBV6-1; CDR3: CASGDSYNEQFF; DNA: TGTGCCAGCGGGGACTCCTACAATGAGCAGTTCTTC
J: TRBJ2-1; D: TRBD2; size: few; V: TRBV9; CDR3: CASSVGAGAFNEQFF; DNA: TGTGCCAGCAGCGTCGGAGCGGGGGCCTTTAATGAGCAGTTCTTC
J: TRBJ2-3; D: TRBD2; size: few; V: TRBV27; CDR3: CACAGTRRNTDTQYF; DNA: TGTGCGTGTGCTGGGACTAGACGTAATACAGATACGCAGTATTTT
J: TRBJ2-5; D: -; size: few; V: TRBV5-1; CDR3: CASSLPGSYQETQYF; DNA: TGCGCCAGCAGCCTACCCGGGTCGTACCAAGAGACCCAGTACTTC
J: TRBJ2-7; D: TRBD1; size: few; V: TRBV29-1; CDR3: CSVEWYGTGQYF; DNA: TGCAGCGTTGAATGGTACGGGACAGGGCAGTACTTC
J: TRBJ2-1; D: -; size: few; V: TRBV7-6; CDR3: CASSLMGSNEQFF; DNA: TGTGCCAGCAGCTTAATGGGTTCCAATGAGCAGTTCTTC